This T cell receptor (beta chain) was captured by sequencing in a study of blood T cell repertoires in COVID-19. Study as a whole: COVID-19 samples collected from the United States, Italy and Spain covered acute and convalescent phases. The cDNA or gDNA used as material had been derived from T cells, B-cell-depleted T cells, or PBMCs.

This CDR3 is built from 12 residues. Germline values: CDR1 SGDLS, CDR2 YYNGEE. Deletions cut 6 bases from V and 0 bases from J, with 6 bases between. Under the authors' procedure: Estimated nucleated cell counts came from reference gene primer amplification. Data came from immunoSEQ multiplex PCR; TCRdb stores just in-frame clones and leaves some out. D and trimming come from the DNA, and the V and J calls and clone size come from that table. Counted here are around 160,000 clones, around four fifths occurring once; the ten biggest clones make up around two fifths. The chain has TRBV9 and TRBJ1-2; D is uncertain. This clonotype was sampled from a human donor in a cohort sampled during active COVID-19. The sequencing sample was made of peripheral blood. CDR3 region: CASNPANYGYTF. Written as DNA, the CDR3 is TGTGCCAGCAACCCAGCTAACTATGGCTACACCTTC. The full variable domain, in which reference TRBV9 and TRBJ1-2 provide the parts outside the CDR3, is DSGVTQTPKHLITATGQRVTLRCSPRSGDLSVYWYQQSLDQGLQFLIQYYNGEERAKGNILERFSAQQFPDLHSELNLSSLELGDSALYFCASNPANYGYTFGSGTRLTVV.